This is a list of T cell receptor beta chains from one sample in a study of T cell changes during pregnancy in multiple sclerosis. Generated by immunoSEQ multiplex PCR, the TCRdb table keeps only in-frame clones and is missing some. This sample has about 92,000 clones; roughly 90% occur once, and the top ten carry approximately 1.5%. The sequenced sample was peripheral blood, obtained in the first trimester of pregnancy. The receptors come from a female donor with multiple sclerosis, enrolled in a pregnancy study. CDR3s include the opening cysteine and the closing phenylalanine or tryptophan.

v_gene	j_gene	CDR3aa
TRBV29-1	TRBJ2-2	CSVRRGNTGELFF
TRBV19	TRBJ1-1	CASSWGQGANTEAFF
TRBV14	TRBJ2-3	CASSQDFAGTSGKSDTQYF
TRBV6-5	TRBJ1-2	CASSYSRDRTYGYTF
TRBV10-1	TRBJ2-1	CASSLGTSSEQFF
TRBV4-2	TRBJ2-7	CASSSSTASYEQYF
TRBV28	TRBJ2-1	CASGAGMGYNEQFF
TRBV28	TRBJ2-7	CASTSGTVYEQYF
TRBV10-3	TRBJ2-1	CAISGLGLAGSYNEQFF
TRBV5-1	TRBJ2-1	CASSLDRGTLGNEQFF
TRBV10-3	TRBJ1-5	CASDQGGSQPQHF
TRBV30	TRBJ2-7	CAWNVAGGSYEQYF
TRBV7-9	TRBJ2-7	CASSTPEVAGVGEQYF
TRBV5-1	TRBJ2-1	CASSLSQSYNEQFF
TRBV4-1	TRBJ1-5	CASSQNYNQPQHF
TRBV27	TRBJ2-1	CASQGDADEQFF
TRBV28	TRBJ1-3	CASSFGQGANTIYF
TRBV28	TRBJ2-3	CASKGAGGPTDTQYF
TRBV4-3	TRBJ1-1	CASKFTGVRTTEAFF
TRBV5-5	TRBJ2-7	CASSQAGAYEQYF
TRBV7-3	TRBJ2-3	CASSLIPADTQYF
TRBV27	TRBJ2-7	CASSLSLAGLSGEQYF
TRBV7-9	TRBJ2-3	CASRATSGTDPDTQYF
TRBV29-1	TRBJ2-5	CSVGETRKETQYF
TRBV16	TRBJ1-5	CASSQGKGNQPQHF
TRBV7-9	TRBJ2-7	CASRSGQAYEQYF
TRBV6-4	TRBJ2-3	CASSRQGSTDTQYF
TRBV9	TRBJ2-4	CASSVGLAGVKDNIQYF
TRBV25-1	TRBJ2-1	CATNGTSGIGPNEQFF
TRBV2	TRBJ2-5	CASSDLVLSGGRETQYF
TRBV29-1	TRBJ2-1	CSVIQGAGQFF
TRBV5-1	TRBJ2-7	CASSLGTGLSTYEQYF